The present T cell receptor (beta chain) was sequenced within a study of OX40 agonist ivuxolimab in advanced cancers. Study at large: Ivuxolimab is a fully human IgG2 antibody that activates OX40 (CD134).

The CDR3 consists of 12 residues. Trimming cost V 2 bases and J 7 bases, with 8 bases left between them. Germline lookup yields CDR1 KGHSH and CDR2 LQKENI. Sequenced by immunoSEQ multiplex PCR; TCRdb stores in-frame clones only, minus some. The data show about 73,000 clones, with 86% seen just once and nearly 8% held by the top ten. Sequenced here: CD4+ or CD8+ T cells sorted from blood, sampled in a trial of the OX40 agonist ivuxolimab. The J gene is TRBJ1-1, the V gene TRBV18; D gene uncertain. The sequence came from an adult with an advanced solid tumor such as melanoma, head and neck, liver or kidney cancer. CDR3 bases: TGTGCCAGCTCACCATCCAGGCTTGAAGCTTTCTTT. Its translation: CASSPSRLEAFF.